This entry lists 24 T cell receptor beta chains sequenced from one sample in a study of somatic mutations in cytotoxic T cells in rheumatoid arthritis. TCRdb keeps only in-frame clones here, not all; method: immunoSEQ multiplex PCR. The repertoire holds about 20,000 clones, with more than 70% as singletons. The source material was CD8+ T cells sorted from blood. Source of these receptors: a woman aged 45-65 years in good health.

CDR3 amino acids: CASSQDYMQGALGTQYF. As DNA, the CDR3 is TGCGCCAGCAGCCAAGATTATATGCAGGGGGCCCTGGGGACCCAGTACTTC. V usage is TRBV4-3 and J usage is TRBJ2-5, with TRBD1 matching 8 bases. The CDR3 loop spans 17 amino acids. In germline, CDR1 is LGHNA, CDR2 YSLEER. V trimming: 0 bases; J trimming: 7 bases; junction bases outside the gene matches: 13.

CDR3 amino acids: CASSETGSSYNEQFF. The CDR3 DNA sequence: TGTGCCAGCAGTGAAACAGGGAGCTCCTACAATGAGCAGTTCTTC. The gene calls are TRBV6-4 and TRBJ2-1, with D perhaps TRBD1 (6 bases). Germline CDR1 and CDR2: MRHNA and SNTAGT. The CDR3 runs 15 residues. V shed 3 bases and J shed 0 bases, with 9 bases lying between them.

The rearrangement joins TRBV2 to TRBJ1-6; 8 nucleotides align to TRBD1. The CDR3 spans 16 residues. V shed 3 bases, J shed 5 bases, and the junction held 6 bases outside the gene matches. Germline V CDR1 and CDR2: SNHLY, FYNNEI. The CDR3 sequence is CASSEGTGNHNSPLHF. The CDR3 DNA reads as TGTGCCAGCAGTGAGGGGACAGGCAACCATAATTCACCCCTCCACTTT.

The chain employs TRBV6-1 and TRBJ2-3, with 9 bases aligning to TRBD2. CDR3 size: 15 residues. The V segment lost 4 bases and the J segment 3 bases; nucleotides outside the gene matches: 5. Germline values: CDR1 MNHNS, CDR2 SASEGT. The CDR3 bases are TGTGCCAGCAGTGTCGGCGGGGGGGTAACAGATACGCAGTATTTT. Its translation: CASSVGGGVTDTQYF.

CDR3 sequence: CASSMSILVRGNQPQHF. For the CDR3, the DNA is TGTGCCAGTAGTATGTCTATATTGGTTCGGGGCAATCAGCCCCAGCATTTT. J is TRBJ1-5 and V is TRBV19; no definite D call. V was shortened by 3 bases and J by 2 bases, with 17 bases between the two germline ends. In germline, CDR1 is LNHDA, CDR2 SQIVND (reference sequence). CDR3 size: 17 residues.

The chain employs TRBV7-9 and TRBJ2-7, with TRBD2 matching 15 bases. The germline V gene has CDR1 SEHNR and CDR2 FQNEAQ (reference sequence). The CDR3 extends over 17 amino acids. Germline trimming cut 5 bases from V and 0 bases from J; bases unmatched to any gene: 5. CDR3 residues: CASSLGTSGGSSYEQYF. DNA for the CDR3: TGTGCCAGCAGCCTGGGGACTAGCGGGGGGAGCTCCTACGAGCAGTACTTC.

A few counts support this clone. CDR3 amino acids: CASSDTLGSGALHF. CDR3 in DNA: TGTGCCAGCAGTGACACTCTAGGGAGCGGTGCCCTCCACTTT. This chain links TRBV2 with TRBJ1-6; D is unclear. V lost 3 bases, J lost 14 bases, and 17 bases lay in between. The CDR3 runs 14 residues. The germline V gene has CDR1 SNHLY and CDR2 FYNNEI. The whole variable domain, filled in from reference TRBV2 and TRBJ1-6, reads EPEVTQTPSHQVTQMGQEVILRCVPISNHLYFYWYRQILGQKVEFLVSFYNNEISEKSEIFDDQFSVERPDGSNFTLKIRSTKLEDSAMYFCASSDTLGSGALHFGNGTRLTVT.

This chain links TRBV9 with TRBJ1-5; D remains ambiguous. V was trimmed by 2 bases and J by 7 bases, leaving 4 bases between them. There are 11 residues in the CDR3. The V gene's germline CDR1 is SGDLS and CDR2 YYNGEE. The DNA of the CDR3 is TGTGCCAGCAGCGTTCAGCAGCCCCAGCATTTT. Protein sequence: CASSVQQPQHF.

The gene calls are TRBV7-8 and TRBJ2-3; 7 positions agree with TRBD1. CDR3 length equals 18 residues. The germline gives CDR1 SGHVS, CDR2 FQNEAQ. V was pared by 5 bases and J by 2 bases, with 16 bases of the junction left unmatched. Here the CDR3 DNA reads TGTGCCAGCAGCACCTACCAACAAACAGGGGCGAACACAGATACGCAGTATTTT. It yields the protein CASSTYQQTGANTDTQYF.

V is TRBV5-8 and J is TRBJ1-2; D is undetermined. Trimming stripped 2 bases from V and 0 bases from J, with 20 bases between. The CDR3 loop spans 18 amino acids. Germline lookup yields CDR1 SGHTS and CDR2 YDEGEE. The CDR3 spells CASSLYLGDGFPNYGYTF. The CDR3 nucleotides read TGTGCCAGCAGCTTATATCTCGGTGACGGATTCCCTAACTATGGCTACACCTTC.

The chain links TRBV10-1 to TRBJ2-6; a weak D match, TRBD1 (6 bases). The V end was cut by 8 bases, the J end by 0 bases, with 17 bases between. This CDR3 spans 17 amino acids. Looked up from germline, CDR1 is WNHNN and CDR2 is SYGVQD (reference sequence). The CDR3: CASGYRDNLSGANVLTF. CDR3 bases: TGCGCCAGCGGCTACCGGGACAACCTCTCTGGGGCCAACGTCCTGACTTTC.

The chain recombines TRBV4-3 with TRBJ2-1; 8 bases align to TRBD2. Per germline, CDR1 LGHNA and CDR2 YSLEER. The CDR3 length is 19 residues. The J segment lost 4 bases and the V segment lost 6 bases, leaving 20 bases of the junction unmatched. CDR3 sequence reads: CASSQTHVYPSGGYNEQFF. In DNA form, the CDR3 reads TGCGCCAGCAGTCAGACCCATGTATACCCCAGCGGGGGTTACAATGAGCAGTTCTTC.

The V call is TRBV9, the J call TRBJ2-3; the match to TRBD2 covers 10 bases. Germline CDR1 reads SGDLS; CDR2 reads YYNGEE. Trimming at V came to 3 bases and at J to 3 bases, leaving 4 bases not matched to a gene. The CDR3 runs to 15 residues. The CDR3 DNA is TGTGCCAGCAGCGAGAGCGGGGGGGCTACAGATACGCAGTATTTT. Translated: CASSESGGATDTQYF.

CDR3 sequence (DNA): TGTGCCAGCAGCTTGAATGAGCAGTTCTTC. Translating gives CASSLNEQFF. The gene calls are TRBV13 and TRBJ2-1; no firm D call. Trimming left V 3 bases short and J 7 bases short, with 1 base between. From germline, CDR1 is PRHDT and CDR2 FYEKMQ (reference sequence). The CDR3 is made up of 10 amino acids.

There are a few counts of this clone. The chain links TRBV10-3 to TRBJ2-7, with 9 bases lining up with TRBD1. Germline CDR1 reads ENHRY; CDR2 reads SYGVKD. With V trimmed by 5 bases and J by 4 bases, 3 bases remained unmatched. This CDR3 is 13 amino acids long. CDR3 region: CAISTGGPYEQYF. As DNA, the CDR3 is TGTGCCATCAGTACAGGGGGCCCATACGAGCAGTACTTC.

V and J are TRBV9 and TRBJ2-3; tentative D call: TRBD2 (6 bases). V was clipped by 0 bases and J by 4 bases, with 15 bases between them. CDR1 is SGDLS and CDR2 is YYNGEE in the germline V gene. CDR3 length: 16 residues. CDR3 bases: TGTGCCAGCAGCGTAGGGGGGACTCCGGCCTCAGATACGCAGTATTTT. Residues: CASSVGGTPASDTQYF.

The table lists this clone with a count of one. This chain uses TRBV4-3 with TRBJ1-6; tentatively, D is TRBD1 (5 bases). The germline V gene encodes CDR1 LGHNA and CDR2 YSLEER. The CDR3 has 18 residues. V shed 0 bases and J shed 0 bases, with 12 bases lying between them. The CDR3 sequence is CASSQDTGPGSYNSPLHF. Written as DNA, the CDR3 is TGCGCCAGCAGCCAAGACACAGGCCCGGGCTCCTATAATTCACCCCTCCACTTT.

This chain links TRBV5-1 with TRBJ2-1; TRBD1 agrees at 9 bases. V shed 5 bases and J 4 bases; nucleotides not matched to a gene: 7. The CDR3 is made up of 15 amino acids. Germline CDR1 is SGHRS and CDR2 is YFSETQ. CDR3 sequence reads: CASRMPGQGYNEQFF. CDR3 sequence (DNA): TGCGCCAGCAGAATGCCGGGACAGGGATACAATGAGCAGTTCTTC.

The genes are TRBV9 and TRBJ2-5; 15 bases line up with TRBD2. The CDR3 has 17 residues. Looked up from germline, CDR1 is SGDLS and CDR2 is YYNGEE. Germline trimming cut 3 bases from V and 2 bases from J; bases unmatched to any gene: 5. DNA for the CDR3: TGTGCCAGCAGCGAGGGGACTAGCGGGGGGCAGCAAGAGACCCAGTACTTC. Protein: CASSEGTSGGQQETQYF.

The table lists this clone with a count of one. J is TRBJ1-2 and V is TRBV18, with D possibly matching TRBD1 (5 bases). The CDR3 has 13 residues. The V gene lost 6 bases and the J gene lost 8 bases, with 16 bases spanning the gap. Germline V gene sequence: CDR1 KGHSH, CDR2 LQKENI. The CDR3: CASSPGGRDGYTF. CDR3 in DNA: TGTGCCAGCTCTCCCGGGGGAAGGGACGGCTACACCTTC. Full variable domain (remainder filled in from reference TRBV18 and TRBJ1-2): NAGVMQNPRHLVRRRGQEARLRCSPMKGHSHVYWYRQLPEEGLKFMVYLQKENIIDESGMPKERFSAEFPKEGPSILRIQQVVRGDSAAYFCASSPGGRDGYTFGSGTRLTVV.

The chain joins TRBV28 to TRBJ1-1; D unclear. This CDR3 region has 15 residues. The ends were cut back, 3 bases at V and 4 bases at J, with 15 bases in the middle. CDR1 is MDHEN and CDR2 is SYDVKM in the germline V gene. Written as DNA, the CDR3 is TGTGCCAGCAGTTTTGAAGAGGGCATGGGCACTGAAGCTTTCTTT. Translating gives CASSFEEGMGTEAFF.

The chain is built from TRBV7-2 and TRBJ2-1; the D is unclear. The CDR3 has 13 residues. Germline V gives CDR1 SGHTA, CDR2 FQGNSA. V was cut by 3 bases and J by 3 bases, with 6 bases left in between. The CDR3 loop is CASSFLDYNEQFF. CDR3 coding DNA: TGTGCCAGCAGCTTCTTAGACTACAATGAGCAGTTCTTC.

The V gene is TRBV7-9, the J gene TRBJ1-4, with 9 bases identical to TRBD1. This CDR3 has 14 residues. V trimming: 6 bases; J trimming: 10 bases; junction bases outside the gene matches: 9. CDR1 and CDR2 (germline): SEHNR, FQNEAQ (reference sequence). Here the CDR3 DNA reads TGTGCCAGCAGTCAAGACAGGGGGGGTCTAAAACTGTTTTTT. This gives the protein CASSQDRGGLKLFF.

The V and J genes are TRBV14 and TRBJ2-1; 14 bases map to TRBD2. In germline, CDR1 is SGHDN, CDR2 FVKESK. The J segment lost 2 bases and the V segment lost 7 bases, leaving 4 bases of the junction unmatched. CDR3 length equals 16 residues. The CDR3, as DNA: TGTGCCAGCAACCCGACTAGCGGGGGGGCCTACAATGAGCAGTTCTTC. It encodes CASNPTSGGAYNEQFF.